The 2 T cell receptor beta chains listed next were all sequenced from one sample in a study of T cells expressing NK-cell markers. No DNA is given; TCRdb re-called the 5' RACE reads and lists each CDR3 protein once. The sample table includes about 460,000 distinct CDR3 sequences. What was sequenced was blood T cells: a sorted CD56 or NKG2C T cell subset, CD4+ or CD8+ T cells, or bulk PBMC T cells (not recorded which). The receptors originated from a woman between 50 and 59 years old in good health.

The rearrangement uses TRBV24-1 and TRBJ2-2; TCRdb names TRBD2, which stays unverified in the absence of DNA. There are 15 residues in the CDR3. The V gene's germline CDR1 is KGHDR and CDR2 SFDVKD. Here the CDR3 reads CATSFGGSSPGELFF.

This sequence joins TRBV12-3 or TRBV12-4 and TRBJ2-1; there is no DNA to check the TCRdb D call of TRBD2. The CDR3 extends over 15 amino acids. Here the CDR3 reads CASRVAGGPSGEQFF.